These 22 T cell receptor beta chains originate from one sample sequenced in a study of shared clonotypes between healthy human individuals. The repertoire was sequenced with immunoSEQ multiplex PCR; TCRdb's copy has only in-frame clones and lacks some. The sample lists around 1.6 million clones, approximately 98% occurring once. Sequencing used naive CD4+ T cells sorted from blood. Subset of the sample: CD45RA+ positively selected. The receptors were sampled from a man aged 25 to 40 in good health.

Concerning this clone itself: The same CDR3 also results from other DNA sequences found in this sample. The chain joins TRBV18 to TRBJ1-2; D is perhaps TRBD1 (6 bases). Trimming cost V 2 bases and J 4 bases, with 8 bases left between them. CDR3 size: 13 residues. Germline V gives CDR1 KGHSH, CDR2 LQKENI. The CDR3, as DNA: TGTGCCAGCTCACCAAAGACAGGCTATGGCTACACCTTC. This gives the protein CASSPKTGYGYTF.

The V and J genes are TRBV10-3 and TRBJ2-7, with TRBD1 matching 7 bases. Trimming removed 0 bases from V and 3 bases from J; junction bases left unmatched: 11. The CDR3 is 17 amino acids. Germline values: CDR1 ENHRY, CDR2 SYGVKD. CDR3 loop: CAISESDDRVAFYEQYF. The CDR3, as DNA: TGTGCCATCAGTGAGTCGGACGACAGGGTGGCCTTCTACGAGCAGTACTTC.

In regard to this clone: Other DNA sequences from this sample encode an identical CDR3 as well. The chain links TRBV28 to TRBJ2-7, with D unclear. Per germline, CDR1 MDHEN and CDR2 SYDVKM. This CDR3 is 12 amino acids long. V was clipped by 2 bases and J by 2 bases, with 4 bases between them. The CDR3 here is CASSLPTYEQYF. CDR3 bases: TGTGCCAGCAGTTTACCAACCTACGAGCAGTACTTC.

V gene TRBV19 combines with J gene TRBJ1-5; 9 bases are shared with TRBD1. Per germline, CDR1 LNHDA and CDR2 SQIVND (reference sequence). This CDR3 comprises 14 residues. The junction had 7 bases not matched to a gene; V was cut back by 5 bases and J by 8 bases. As DNA, the CDR3 is TGTGCCAGTAGTCCCGGGACAGGGTCTAAGCCCCAGCATTTT. Translating gives CASSPGTGSKPQHF.

The chain recombines TRBV29-1 with TRBJ2-1; weak D call: TRBD2 (5 bases). V lost 5 bases and J 8 bases, leaving 16 bases between the germline ends. The CDR3 is 13 residues long. CDR1 SQVTM and CDR2 ANQGSEA come from the germline V gene. The CDR3 DNA sequence: TGCAGCGTTTCCCTAGCTGGCTCCTATGAGCAGTTCTTC. The encoded protein is CSVSLAGSYEQFF.

This clone appeared once. This sequence joins TRBV5-6 and TRBJ1-2; 8 positions agree with TRBD1. This CDR3 has 14 residues. V was pared by 3 bases and J by 4 bases, with 5 bases of the junction left unmatched. Per the germline V gene, CDR1 is SGHDT and CDR2 is YYEEEE. CDR3: CASSSGQGFYGYTF. Written as DNA, the CDR3 is TGTGCCAGCAGCTCCGGACAGGGCTTCTATGGCTACACCTTC.

The table lists this clone with a count of one. The V and J genes are TRBV19 and TRBJ2-1; no firm D call. CDR1 is LNHDA and CDR2 is SQIVND in the germline V gene (reference sequence). The CDR3 runs 17 residues. Trimming shortened V by 0 bases and J by 0 bases, and 12 bases separated the two germline ends. The CDR3 DNA is TGTGCCAGTAGTATAGATCTCGGCACCGTCTCCTACAATGAGCAGTTCTTC. Its protein is CASSIDLGTVSYNEQFF.

This chain uses TRBV5-4 with TRBJ2-7; TRBD1 aligns across 10 bases. CDR1 and CDR2 from the germline V gene are SGHNT and YYREEE (reference sequence). This CDR3 comprises 15 residues. V shed 2 bases and J 5 bases; nucleotides not matched to a gene: 7. This chain's CDR3 is CASSFPGQGSHEQYF. Written as DNA, the CDR3 is TGTGCCAGCAGCTTCCCGGGACAGGGGTCCCACGAGCAGTACTTC.

The chain employs TRBV6-1 and TRBJ2-7; perhaps D is TRBD1 or TRBD2 (6 bases each). Trimming took off 4 bases at V and 0 bases at J, with 10 bases between the two ends. This CDR3 is 14 amino acids long. CDR1 and CDR2 from the germline V gene are MNHNS and SASEGT. The CDR3 DNA reads as TGTGCCAGCAGTGCGGGGGCTAGCTCCTACGAGCAGTACTTC. It yields the protein CASSAGASSYEQYF.

Notes on this clone: Other DNA variants within this sample encode the same CDR3. The chain links TRBV18 to TRBJ1-5; possibly TRBD1 for D (6 bases). Looked up from germline, CDR1 is KGHSH and CDR2 is LQKENI. Trimming took off 6 bases at V and 4 bases at J, with 10 bases between the two ends. This CDR3 comprises 13 residues. The CDR3: CASSQDSNQPQHF. CDR3 coding DNA: TGTGCCAGCTCGCAGGACAGTAATCAGCCCCAGCATTTT.

The gene calls are TRBV7-2 and TRBJ2-7; no definite D call. Germline assignment: CDR1 SGHTA and CDR2 FQGNSA. Trimming shortened V by 2 bases and J by 0 bases, and 8 bases separated the two germline ends. This CDR3 has 14 residues. The CDR3 loop reads CASSLQAFSYEQYF. DNA of the CDR3: TGTGCCAGCAGCTTACAGGCATTCTCCTACGAGCAGTACTTC.

This clone was seen once. J is TRBJ2-2 and V is TRBV18, with D unclear. With 5 bases removed from V and 1 base from J, the gap between germline ends came to 8 bases. The CDR3 consists of 14 residues. Germline V gene data show CDR1 as KGHSH and CDR2 as LQKENI. The CDR3 DNA is TGTGCCAGCTCAGATATATTGAACACCGGGGAGCTGTTTTTT. Residues: CASSDILNTGELFF.

The chain uses TRBV6-1 and TRBJ2-1; a weak D match, TRBD1 (6 bases). Germline CDR1 is MNHNS and CDR2 is SASEGT. CDR3 size: 13 residues. V lost 2 bases, J lost 12 bases, and 14 bases lay in between. The CDR3 bases are TGTGCCAGCAGTGAAAGGGGGTACATAGGGCAGTTCTTC. Protein sequence: CASSERGYIGQFF.

The chain joins TRBV7-9 to TRBJ1-3; D is possibly TRBD1 (5 bases). This CDR3 has 16 residues. Trimming cost V 5 bases and J 0 bases, with 14 bases left between them. Germline CDR1 is SEHNR and CDR2 is FQNEAQ (reference sequence). DNA of the CDR3: TGTGCCAGCAGCCCGCCCCGCGGGGCCTCTGGAAACACCATATATTTT. Its translation: CASSPPRGASGNTIYF.

This clone came up once. This sequence joins TRBV27 and TRBJ2-7, with D maybe TRBD2 (6 bases). CDR3 length: 13 residues. Germline V lookup: CDR1 MNHEY, CDR2 SMNVEV (reference sequence). Trimming took off 3 bases at V and 6 bases at J, with 12 bases between the two ends. The CDR3 reads CASSFALASEQYF. In DNA, the CDR3 is TGTGCCAGCAGTTTCGCCCTAGCGAGCGAGCAGTACTTC.

The J gene is TRBJ1-4, the V gene TRBV5-5, with D possibly TRBD1 on 6 matching bases. Germline V CDR1 and CDR2: SGHKS, YYEKEE (reference sequence). This CDR3 contains 15 residues. V lost 2 bases and J 8 bases, leaving 16 bases between the germline ends. CDR3 protein: CASSLGAGVNEKLFF. The CDR3 region has the DNA TGTGCCAGCAGCTTAGGCGCAGGGGTAAACGAAAAACTGTTTTTT.

This clone has only one observation. The gene calls are TRBV6-5 and TRBJ1-2; the D is unclear. The CDR3 length is 15 residues. The germline CDR1 and CDR2 sequences are MNHEY and SVGAGI. The V end lost 7 bases, the J end lost 2 bases, and 17 bases lay between the germline ends. CDR3 bases: TGTGCCAGCACCATGCGGAGGACGGGGAACTATGGCTACACCTTC. This sequence encodes CASTMRRTGNYGYTF.

The chain couples TRBV18 to TRBJ1-5; D gene uncertain. Trimming pared 2 bases from V and 10 bases from J, leaving 18 bases between. Germline CDR1 reads KGHSH; CDR2 reads LQKENI. The CDR3 has 15 residues. The CDR3 sequence is CASSPTHMSSYPQHF. CDR3 DNA: TGTGCCAGCTCACCAACTCATATGTCCTCCTATCCCCAGCATTTT.

The chain employs TRBV6-1 and TRBJ2-1; D gene ambiguous. Trimming shortened V by 7 bases and J by 9 bases, and 10 bases separated the two germline ends. Germline V lookup: CDR1 MNHNS, CDR2 SASEGT. The CDR3 runs to 11 residues. The CDR3 is CASKRIGEQFF. For the CDR3, the DNA is TGTGCCAGCAAACGAATCGGTGAGCAGTTCTTC.

This clone was recorded a few times. The gene calls are TRBV6-1 and TRBJ1-3; D gene unclear. The CDR3 is 16 amino acids. The V and J ends lost 2 bases and 0 bases respectively, with 11 bases between them. Per the germline V gene, CDR1 is MNHNS and CDR2 is SASEGT. CDR3 sequence reads: CASSEIRTLSGNTIYF. CDR3 DNA sequence: TGTGCCAGCAGTGAAATACGGACTCTCTCTGGAAACACCATATATTTT.

Remarks on this clone: One junction end disagrees with the germline gene, perhaps due to a read error. The gene calls are TRBV28 and TRBJ1-2; a possible D gene is TRBD1 (5 bases). Germline V gene lookup returns CDR1 MDHEN and CDR2 SYDVKM. There are 18 residues in the CDR3. In DNA form, the CDR3 reads TGTGCCAGCAGTCCAGCCGGGCCGGCTATCCCGGGACCGGGCGGTTGGTTTTTT. Protein: CASSPAGPAIPGPGGWFF.

In DNA, the CDR3 is TGTGCCAGCACCAAAGGACTAGCGAGGACCTACGAGCAGTACTTC. It encodes CASTKGLARTYEQYF. The chain couples TRBV6-6 to TRBJ2-7; 9 nucleotides agree with TRBD2. Trimming took 7 bases from V and 2 from J; bases not matched to a gene: 9. The CDR3 spans 15 residues. Germline CDR1 is MNHNY and CDR2 is SVGAGI (reference sequence).